These 29 T cell receptor beta chains were sequenced from one sample in a study of blood T cell repertoires in COVID-19. The data were produced by immunoSEQ multiplex PCR, yet TCRdb's version contains in-frame clones alone and is incomplete. The sample records some 60,000 clones, around 88% being singletons. Input material: peripheral blood. The receptors were sampled from a man aged 55 to 70 with acute or convalescent COVID-19.

The V and J genes are TRBV18 and TRBJ2-7, with 7 bases aligning to TRBD1. V gave up 0 bases and J gave up 6 bases; unmatched junction bases: 8. The CDR3 is made up of 15 amino acids. Germline V gene lookup returns CDR1 KGHSH and CDR2 LQKENI. Here the CDR3 reads CASSPPRARGFEQYF. The DNA of the CDR3 is TGTGCCAGCTCACCACCTCGGGCCAGGGGGTTCGAGCAGTACTTC.

This chain connects TRBV18 to TRBJ2-2; TRBD1 is a possible D gene (5 bases). V lost 3 bases and J 4 bases, leaving 15 bases between the germline ends. The length of the CDR3 is 16 residues. Germline CDR1 reads KGHSH; CDR2 reads LQKENI. The CDR3 spells CASSPQGRALTGELFF. The CDR3 DNA follows: TGTGCCAGCTCACCCCAGGGCAGGGCGCTCACCGGGGAGCTGTTTTTT.

The chain links TRBV21-1 to TRBJ1-4. TRBV21-1 is a known pseudogene. The CDR3 is 18 amino acids. CDR3 DNA sequence: TGTGCCAGCAGCAAACTCACACCCGGGAGTGCAACTAATGAAAAACTGTTTTTT. Its translation: CASSKLTPGSATNEKLFF.

The V call is TRBV18, the J call TRBJ2-5; the D is unclear. The CDR3 consists of 14 residues. Looked up from germline, CDR1 is KGHSH and CDR2 is LQKENI. Trimming cost V 2 bases and J 4 bases, with 11 bases left between them. The CDR3 DNA is TGTGCCAGCTCACCAACCAGCGTAGGAGAGACCCAGTACTTC. Protein product: CASSPTSVGETQYF.

The V gene is TRBV30, the J gene TRBJ1-5; 7 nucleotides agree with TRBD1. With 0 bases clipped from V and 5 bases from J, the junction kept 1 base outside the gene matches. The length of the CDR3 is 13 residues. Germline V gene lookup returns CDR1 GTSNPN and CDR2 SVGIG (reference sequence). The CDR3 here is CAWSVGTDQPQHF. As DNA, the CDR3 is TGTGCCTGGAGTGTAGGGACAGATCAGCCCCAGCATTTT.

A single count supports this clone. The chain joins TRBV18 to TRBJ2-7, with 7 bases identical to TRBD1. CDR1 and CDR2 (germline): KGHSH, LQKENI. The CDR3 consists of 13 residues. With V trimmed by 3 bases and J by 1 base, 0 bases remained unmatched. The CDR3 here is CASSPTGSYEQYF. The CDR3 region has the DNA TGTGCCAGCTCACCGACAGGGTCCTACGAGCAGTACTTC.

V usage is TRBV28 and J usage is TRBJ1-2; TRBD1 is a possible D gene (6 bases). This CDR3 region has 14 residues. V dropped 8 bases and J dropped 4 bases, with 17 bases sitting between them. Germline assignment: CDR1 MDHEN and CDR2 SYDVKM. CDR3 protein: CASGLRGPFYGYTF. In DNA form, the CDR3 reads TGTGCCAGCGGGCTGCGGGGGCCTTTCTATGGCTACACCTTC.

V gene TRBV28 combines with J gene TRBJ2-7, with 7 bases matching TRBD1. This CDR3 has 15 amino acids. Germline V gene data show CDR1 as MDHEN and CDR2 as SYDVKM. The V segment lost 6 bases and the J segment 2 bases; nucleotides outside the gene matches: 10. This CDR3 is CASSPGRDRTYEQYF. CDR3 coding DNA: TGTGCCAGCAGCCCGGGACGGGACAGAACCTACGAGCAGTACTTC. The full variable domain, rest sourced from reference TRBV28 and TRBJ2-7, is DVKVTQSSRYLVKRTGEKVFLECVQDMDHENMFWYRQDPGLGLRLIYFSYDVKMKEKGDIPEGYSVSREKKERFSLILESASTNQTSMYLCASSPGRDRTYEQYFGPGTRLTVT.

The chain is built from TRBV29-1 and TRBJ2-7, with a weak D call TRBD1 (6 bases). CDR1 and CDR2 (germline): SQVTM, ANQGSEA. CDR3 length: 12 amino acids. The V end lost 6 bases, the J end lost 6 bases, and 15 bases lay between the germline ends. The CDR3 here is CSVARGTTEQYF. For the CDR3, the DNA is TGCAGCGTCGCTAGGGGGACGACCGAGCAGTACTTC.

The chain couples TRBV4-1 to TRBJ1-5; possible D gene TRBD1, 5 bases. The V gene's germline CDR1 is MGHRA and CDR2 YSYEKL. The CDR3 extends over 14 amino acids. V gave up 1 base and J gave up 11 bases, with 15 bases separating them. The CDR3 sequence: CASSQAPGSWAQHF. The CDR3 DNA follows: TGCGCCAGCAGCCAAGCCCCAGGGTCTTGGGCCCAGCATTTT.

The V and J genes are TRBV19 and TRBJ2-2; 9 bases match TRBD1. V was clipped by 3 bases and J by 1 base; unmatched bases: 0. The CDR3 runs to 15 residues. Germline CDR1 is LNHDA and CDR2 is SQIVND (reference sequence). This chain's CDR3 is CASSMGQGNTGELFF. The DNA of the CDR3 is TGTGCCAGTAGTATGGGACAGGGGAACACCGGGGAGCTGTTTTTT.

This chain joins TRBV2 and TRBJ2-3; possibly TRBD1 for D (6 bases). Germline CDR1 is SNHLY and CDR2 is FYNNEI. There are 15 residues in the CDR3. V lost 0 bases and J 8 bases, leaving 15 bases between the germline ends. This CDR3 is CASSEASTGLGTQYF. In DNA form, the CDR3 reads TGTGCCAGCAGTGAAGCGTCAACAGGGTTGGGTACGCAGTATTTT.

The CDR3 spells CASSTGTSGSRSDTQYF. The CDR3 nucleotides are TGCGCCAGCAGCACGGGGACTAGCGGGAGTCGCTCAGATACGCAGTATTTT. V gene TRBV5-1 combines with J gene TRBJ2-3; the match to TRBD2 covers 14 bases. Germline values: CDR1 SGHRS, CDR2 YFSETQ. The CDR3 is 17 amino acids. The J segment lost 4 bases and the V segment lost 4 bases, leaving 8 bases of the junction unmatched.

This clone was detected only once. V is TRBV7-3 and J is TRBJ2-1; TRBD2 matches at 9 bases. The V gene end was trimmed by 6 bases and the J gene end by 6 bases; junction bases not matched to a gene: 3. This CDR3 comprises 13 residues. Germline loops: CDR1 SGHTA, CDR2 FQGTGA. The CDR3, as DNA: TGTGCCAGCAGGGGGACTAGCTCCAATGAGCAGTTCTTC. Translation: CASRGTSSNEQFF.

The chain's CDR3 is CASRPGTGPDTQYF. For the CDR3, the DNA is TGTGCCAGCAGGCCCGGGACAGGGCCAGATACGCAGTATTTT. This sequence joins TRBV28 and TRBJ2-3; 9 positions agree with TRBD1. V shed 6 bases, J shed 4 bases, and the junction held 5 bases outside the gene matches. The CDR3 consists of 14 residues. Per germline, CDR1 MDHEN and CDR2 SYDVKM.

The DNA for the CDR3 is TGTGCCACGACGACAGGGGTTGGGACTGAAGCTTTCTTT. It encodes CATTTGVGTEAFF. The chain uses TRBV2 and TRBJ1-1, with TRBD1 identical over 8 bases. CDR1 and CDR2 from the germline V gene are SNHLY and FYNNEI. The CDR3 is 13 residues long. Losses at the gene ends were 10 bases for V and 5 bases for J; bases not matched to a gene: 9.

This chain links TRBV25-1 with TRBJ2-2, with D possibly matching TRBD1 (6 bases). V was shortened by 1 base and J by 1 base, with 10 bases between the two germline ends. CDR1 is MGHDK, CDR2 SYGVNS, per germline. This CDR3 spans 16 amino acids. This CDR3 reads CASSESGRGNTGELFF. CDR3 sequence (DNA): TGTGCCAGCAGTGAATCAGGCAGGGGGAACACCGGGGAGCTGTTTTTT.

The chain has TRBV28 and TRBJ2-5; tentative D call: TRBD2 (5 bases). The CDR3 is 14 amino acids. Trimming removed 7 bases from V and 2 bases from J, with 14 bases in between. Germline assignment: CDR1 MDHEN and CDR2 SYDVKM. The CDR3 bases are TGTGCCAGCACCCCCGGAGGATCGCAAGAGACCCAGTACTTC. This codes for CASTPGGSQETQYF.

This chain uses TRBV24-1 with TRBJ1-2, with TRBD1 matching over 7 bases. This CDR3 is built from 13 residues. Germline trimming cut 10 bases from V and 8 bases from J; bases unmatched to any gene: 12. Germline V gene sequence: CDR1 KGHDR, CDR2 SFDVKD. The CDR3 loop reads CATSTGELFGYTF. The CDR3 bases are TGTGCCACTTCTACAGGGGAGTTATTCGGCTACACCTTC.

The chain couples TRBV16 to TRBJ2-1; D gene ambiguous. The CDR3 has 15 amino acids. Germline CDR1 is KGHSY and CDR2 is FQNENV. V gave up 1 base and J gave up 3 bases, with 10 bases separating them. The CDR3 DNA follows: TGTGCCAGCAGCCAATTGCCAGTCCTCTACAATGAGCAGTTCTTC. It yields the protein CASSQLPVLYNEQFF.

This clone was counted a single time. The chain links TRBV18 to TRBJ2-1; 15 positions agree with TRBD2. Germline V gene lookup returns CDR1 KGHSH and CDR2 LQKENI. This CDR3 has 19 amino acids. V was clipped by 4 bases and J by 0 bases; unmatched bases: 7. This CDR3 is CASSRSGTSGGSSYNEQFF. Here the CDR3 DNA reads TGTGCCAGCTCACGGTCCGGGACTAGCGGGGGGAGCTCCTACAATGAGCAGTTCTTC.

The chain employs TRBV7-9 and TRBJ1-4; D gene unclear. Looked up from germline, CDR1 is SEHNR and CDR2 is FQNEAQ (reference sequence). The CDR3 is 16 amino acids. Trimming pared 4 bases from V and 0 bases from J, leaving 12 bases between. The CDR3 DNA reads TGTGCCAGCAGCTCGGGTGACCGAACAACTAATGAAAAACTGTTTTTT. Residues: CASSSGDRTTNEKLFF.

CDR3 DNA: TGTGCCAGCTCACCGAATAGTGACAGACCTTATGGCTACACCTTC. This sequence encodes CASSPNSDRPYGYTF. The V call is TRBV18, the J call TRBJ1-2, with D tentatively TRBD1 (5 bases). Germline-derived CDR1 and CDR2 are KGHSH and LQKENI. This CDR3 region has 15 residues. Trimming took 3 bases from V and 5 from J, leaving 16 bases between them.

This rearrangement joins TRBV4-1 to TRBJ2-7; maybe TRBD1 (6 bases). This CDR3 comprises 17 residues. The germline gives CDR1 MGHRA, CDR2 YSYEKL. Trimming shortened V by 2 bases and J by 5 bases, and 22 bases separated the two germline ends. The CDR3 DNA reads as TGCGCCAGCAGCCAACCACTTACAGGGAGTTTTGGGAACGAGCAGTACTTC. Amino acid sequence: CASSQPLTGSFGNEQYF.

The chain employs TRBV19 and TRBJ2-7; D might be TRBD1 (5 bases). Trimming took 3 bases from V and 2 from J, leaving 11 bases between them. The CDR3 has 14 residues. Per germline, CDR1 LNHDA and CDR2 SQIVND (reference sequence). In DNA, the CDR3 is TGTGCCAGTAGTATTAGGGGCAGGACCTACGAGCAGTACTTC. Its translation: CASSIRGRTYEQYF. The whole variable domain, filled in from reference TRBV19 and TRBJ2-7, reads DGGITQSPKYLFRKEGQNVTLSCEQNLNHDAMYWYRQDPGQGLRLIYYSQIVNDFQKGDIAEGYSVSREKKESFPLTVTSAQKNPTAFYLCASSIRGRTYEQYFGPGTRLTVT.

The chain has TRBV24-1 and TRBJ1-5; D unresolved. The CDR3 runs 12 residues. V was pared by 5 bases and J by 3 bases, with 4 bases between. Germline V gene sequence: CDR1 KGHDR, CDR2 SFDVKD. The CDR3 here is CATSGDNQPQHF. CDR3 DNA sequence: TGTGCCACCAGTGGAGACAATCAGCCCCAGCATTTT.

V gene TRBV3-1 (or the pseudogene TRBV3-2) combines with J gene TRBJ1-5; a weak D match, TRBD1 (5 bases). Germline V lookup: CDR1 LGHDT, CDR2 YNNKEL (reference sequence). CDR3 length equals 15 residues. The V end lost 0 bases, the J end lost 7 bases, and 13 bases lay between the germline ends. The CDR3 is CASSQESGRYQPQHF. CDR3 sequence (DNA): TGTGCCAGCAGCCAAGAGTCAGGGAGGTACCAGCCCCAGCATTTT.

The chain is built from TRBV5-1 and TRBJ1-1; no clear D gene. The V end was cut by 4 bases, the J end by 1 base, with 8 bases between. Looked up from germline, CDR1 is SGHRS and CDR2 is YFSETQ. The CDR3 is made up of 13 amino acids. The chain's CDR3 is CASSRRQNTEAFF. The DNA of the CDR3 is TGCGCCAGCAGCCGCCGACAGAACACTGAAGCTTTCTTT. Combining the CDR3 with reference TRBV5-1 and TRBJ1-1 gives the whole variable domain KAGVTQTPRYLIKTRGQQVTLSCSPISGHRSVSWYQQTPGQGLQFLFEYFSETQRNKGNFPGRFSGRQFSNSRSEMNVSTLELGDSALYLCASSRRQNTEAFFGQGTRLTVV.

The chain recombines TRBV2 with TRBJ2-7, with 8 nucleotides matching TRBD1. The CDR3 is 13 residues long. V dropped 6 bases and J dropped 4; count of bases not matched to a gene: 5. The germline V gene has CDR1 SNHLY and CDR2 FYNNEI. The DNA of the CDR3 is TGTGCCAGCAGATTACAGGGGGAATACGAGCAGTACTTC. Translating gives CASRLQGEYEQYF.